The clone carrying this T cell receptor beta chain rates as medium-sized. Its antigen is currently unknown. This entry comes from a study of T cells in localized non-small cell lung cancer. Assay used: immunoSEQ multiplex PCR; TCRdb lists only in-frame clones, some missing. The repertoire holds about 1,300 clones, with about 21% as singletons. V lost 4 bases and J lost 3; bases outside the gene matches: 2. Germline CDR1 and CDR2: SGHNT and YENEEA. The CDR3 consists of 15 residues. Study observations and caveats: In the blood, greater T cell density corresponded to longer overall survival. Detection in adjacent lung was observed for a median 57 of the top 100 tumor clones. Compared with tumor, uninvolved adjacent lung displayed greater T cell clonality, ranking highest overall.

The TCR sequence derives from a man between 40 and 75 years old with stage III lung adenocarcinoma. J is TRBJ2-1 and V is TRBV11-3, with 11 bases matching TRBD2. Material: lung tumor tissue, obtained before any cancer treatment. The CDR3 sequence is CASSYGTSGYNEQFF. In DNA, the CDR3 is TGTGCCAGCAGCTACGGGACTAGCGGCTACAATGAGCAGTTCTTC.